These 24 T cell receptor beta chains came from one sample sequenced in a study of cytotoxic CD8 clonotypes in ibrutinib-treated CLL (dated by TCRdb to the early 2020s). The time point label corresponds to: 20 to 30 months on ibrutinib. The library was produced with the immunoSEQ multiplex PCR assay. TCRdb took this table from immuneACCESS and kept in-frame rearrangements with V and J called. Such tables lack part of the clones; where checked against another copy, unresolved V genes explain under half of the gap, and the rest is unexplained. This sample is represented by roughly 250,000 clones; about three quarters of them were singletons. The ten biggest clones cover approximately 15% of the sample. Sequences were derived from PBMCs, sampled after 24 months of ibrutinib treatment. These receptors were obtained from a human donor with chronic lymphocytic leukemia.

CDR3 coding DNA: TGCGCCAGCAGCCAAGAAGGTCTACTAGCGGGAGTGGGAGAGACCCAGTACTTC. This sequence encodes CASSQEGLLAGVGETQYF. The chain links TRBV4-1 to TRBJ2-5, with 11 bases fitting TRBD2. The trim removed 0 bases at V and 4 bases at J, leaving 10 bases unmatched. The CDR3 loop spans 18 amino acids. In germline, CDR1 is MGHRA, CDR2 YSYEKL.

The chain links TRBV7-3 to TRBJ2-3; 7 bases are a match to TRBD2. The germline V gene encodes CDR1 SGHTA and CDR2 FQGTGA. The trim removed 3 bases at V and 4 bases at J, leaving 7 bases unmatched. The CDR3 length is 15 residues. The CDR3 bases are TGTGCCAGCAGCTTCGGCGGGAGTAGGGCAGATACGCAGTATTTT. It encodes CASSFGGSRADTQYF.

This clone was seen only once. In DNA, the CDR3 is TGTGCCAGCAGTATTAAGGACGAGACCTACGAGCAGTACTTC. Its translation: CASSIKDETYEQYF. V is TRBV27 and J is TRBJ2-7; D call uncertain. This CDR3 spans 14 amino acids. Between the trimmed V and J ends, which lost 5 bases and 2 bases, there was a span of 13 bases. Germline V gene lookup returns CDR1 MNHEY and CDR2 SMNVEV (reference sequence).

CDR3 coding DNA: TGTGCCACCAGCAGAGATAGAACGGACTACGAGCAGTACTTC. Its protein is CATSRDRTDYEQYF. The V gene is TRBV15, the J gene TRBJ2-7; D gene uncertain. V lost 0 bases and J lost 3, with 9 bases in between. Germline V CDR1 and CDR2: LNHNV, YYDKDF (reference sequence). The CDR3 totals 14 residues. Filled out from reference TRBV15 and TRBJ2-7, the complete variable domain reads DAMVIQNPRYQVTQFGKPVTLSCSQTLNHNVMYWYQQKSSQAPKLLFHYYDKDFNNEADTPDNFQSRRPNTSFCFLDIRSPGLGDTAMYLCATSRDRTDYEQYFGPGTRLTVT.

In DNA form, the CDR3 reads TGTGCCAGCGGGGACCGAATGATTTACGAGCAGTACTTC. It yields the protein CASGDRMIYEQYF. This sequence joins TRBV27 and TRBJ2-7; TRBD1 or TRBD2 may be the D gene (5 bases each). The length of the CDR3 is 13 residues. Germline values: CDR1 MNHEY, CDR2 SMNVEV (reference sequence). Trimming took off 8 bases at V and 4 bases at J, with 15 bases between the two ends.

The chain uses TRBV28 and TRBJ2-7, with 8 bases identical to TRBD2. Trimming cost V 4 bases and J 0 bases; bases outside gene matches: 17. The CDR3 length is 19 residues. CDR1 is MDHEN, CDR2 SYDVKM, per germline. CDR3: CASSYPGDQREWPSYEQYF. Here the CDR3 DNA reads TGTGCCAGCAGTTACCCGGGTGATCAGCGGGAGTGGCCCTCCTACGAGCAGTACTTC.

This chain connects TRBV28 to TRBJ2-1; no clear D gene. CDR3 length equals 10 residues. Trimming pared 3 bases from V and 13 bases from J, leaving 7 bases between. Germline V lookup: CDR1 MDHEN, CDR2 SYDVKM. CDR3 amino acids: CASSLGPQFF. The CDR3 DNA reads TGTGCCAGCAGTTTGGGCCCCCAGTTCTTC.

As DNA, the CDR3 is TGTGCCAGCAGTGAACAGGGCGGGAGGGCAGATACGCAGTATTTT. This translates into CASSEQGGRADTQYF. This chain connects TRBV2 to TRBJ2-3, with TRBD2 matching over 9 bases. Germline-derived CDR1 and CDR2 are SNHLY and FYNNEI. The CDR3 consists of 15 residues. The trim removed 2 bases at V and 4 bases at J, leaving 4 bases unmatched.

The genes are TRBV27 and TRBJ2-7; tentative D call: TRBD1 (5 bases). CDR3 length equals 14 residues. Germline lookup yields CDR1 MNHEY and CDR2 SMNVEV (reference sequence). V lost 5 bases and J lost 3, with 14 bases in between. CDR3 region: CASSDVRAIYEQYF. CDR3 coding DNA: TGTGCCAGCAGTGATGTCAGGGCGATCTACGAGCAGTACTTC.

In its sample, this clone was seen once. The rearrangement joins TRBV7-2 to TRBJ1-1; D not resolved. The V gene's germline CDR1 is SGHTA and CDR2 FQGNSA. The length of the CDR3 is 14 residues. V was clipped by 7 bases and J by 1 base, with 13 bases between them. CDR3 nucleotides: TGTGCCAGCACTCGAAAAGCCGGGAACACTGAAGCTTTCTTT. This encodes CASTRKAGNTEAFF.

CDR3 coding DNA: TGTGCCAGCAGTTTATATGCGGGAGGGCCCGGAGATACGCAGTATTTT. Residues: CASSLYAGGPGDTQYF. V and J are TRBV27 and TRBJ2-3; TRBD2 matches 9 bases. The CDR3 is made up of 16 amino acids. V dropped 1 base and J dropped 5; count of bases not matched to a gene: 7. The germline gives CDR1 MNHEY, CDR2 SMNVEV (reference sequence).

In DNA, the CDR3 is TGTGCCAGCAGCTTTCGGGGGCGGGCCTCGGGCACAGATACGCAGTATTTT. The encoded protein is CASSFRGRASGTDTQYF. This sequence joins TRBV7-9 and TRBJ2-3; D might be TRBD1 or TRBD2, each matching 6 bases. The CDR3 covers 17 residues. V was pared by 3 bases and J by 1 base, with 17 bases between. Germline V CDR1 and CDR2: SEHNR, FQNEAQ (reference sequence). The full variable domain, with the rest looked up from reference TRBV7-9 and TRBJ2-3, is DTGVSQNPRHKITKRGQNVTFRCDPISEHNRLYWYRQTLGQGPEFLTYFQNEAQLEKSRLLSDRFSAERPKGSFSTLEIQRTEQGDSAMYLCASSFRGRASGTDTQYFGPGTRLTVL.

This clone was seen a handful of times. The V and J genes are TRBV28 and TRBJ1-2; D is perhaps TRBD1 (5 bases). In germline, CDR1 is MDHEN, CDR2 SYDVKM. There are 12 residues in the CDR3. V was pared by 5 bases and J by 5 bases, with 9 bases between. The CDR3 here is CASSLQGYGYTF. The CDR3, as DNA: TGTGCCAGCAGTCTTCAGGGATATGGCTACACCTTC.

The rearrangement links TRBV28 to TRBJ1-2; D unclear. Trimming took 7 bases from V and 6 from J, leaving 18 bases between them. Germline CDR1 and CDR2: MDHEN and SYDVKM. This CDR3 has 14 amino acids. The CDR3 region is CASNNDVGLHGYTF. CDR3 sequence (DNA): TGTGCCAGCAACAACGATGTCGGTCTGCATGGCTACACCTTC.

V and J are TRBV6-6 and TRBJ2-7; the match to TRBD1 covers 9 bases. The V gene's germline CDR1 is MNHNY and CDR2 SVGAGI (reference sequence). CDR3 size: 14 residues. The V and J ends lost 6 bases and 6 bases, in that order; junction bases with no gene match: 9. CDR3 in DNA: TGTGCCAGCAGCCAGGGACAGGGAACCACCGAGCAGTACTTC. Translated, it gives CASSQGQGTTEQYF.

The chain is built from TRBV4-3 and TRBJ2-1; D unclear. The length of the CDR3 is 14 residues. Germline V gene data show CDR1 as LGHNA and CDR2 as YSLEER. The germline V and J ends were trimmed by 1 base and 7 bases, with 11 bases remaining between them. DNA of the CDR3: TGCGCCAGCAGCCAAGTCAGAAGCCTTAATGAGCAGTTCTTC. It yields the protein CASSQVRSLNEQFF.

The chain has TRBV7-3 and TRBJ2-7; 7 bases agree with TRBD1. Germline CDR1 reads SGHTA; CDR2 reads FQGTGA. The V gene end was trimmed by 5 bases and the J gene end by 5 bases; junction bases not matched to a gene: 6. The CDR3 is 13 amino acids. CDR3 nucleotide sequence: TGTGCCAGCAGCCGACAGGGTGCCGACGAGCAGTACTTC. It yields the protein CASSRQGADEQYF.

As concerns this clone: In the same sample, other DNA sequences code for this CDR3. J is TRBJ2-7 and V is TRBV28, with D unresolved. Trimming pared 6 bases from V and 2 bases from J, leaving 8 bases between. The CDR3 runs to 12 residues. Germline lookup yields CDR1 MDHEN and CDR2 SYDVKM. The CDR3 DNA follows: TGTGCCAGCAGCTCCAACCCCTACGAGCAGTACTTC. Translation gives CASSSNPYEQYF.

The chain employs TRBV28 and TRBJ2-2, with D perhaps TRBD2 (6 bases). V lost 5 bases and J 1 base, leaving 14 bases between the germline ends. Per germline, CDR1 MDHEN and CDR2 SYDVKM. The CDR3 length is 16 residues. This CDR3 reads CASSAPWRGNTGELFF. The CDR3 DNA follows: TGTGCCAGCAGTGCCCCCTGGCGGGGGAACACCGGGGAGCTGTTTTTT.

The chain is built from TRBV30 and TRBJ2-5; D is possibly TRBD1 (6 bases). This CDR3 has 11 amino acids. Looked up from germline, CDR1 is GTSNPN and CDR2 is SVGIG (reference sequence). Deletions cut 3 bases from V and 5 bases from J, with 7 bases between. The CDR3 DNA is TGTGCCTGGAGACAGGGTGAGACCCAGTACTTC. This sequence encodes CAWRQGETQYF.

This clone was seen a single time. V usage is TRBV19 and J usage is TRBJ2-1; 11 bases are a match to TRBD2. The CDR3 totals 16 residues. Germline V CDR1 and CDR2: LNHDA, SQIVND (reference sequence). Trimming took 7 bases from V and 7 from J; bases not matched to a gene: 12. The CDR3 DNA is TGTGCCAGTAAGACTAGCGGGAAGGCCCCAGGAAATGAGCAGTTCTTC. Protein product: CASKTSGKAPGNEQFF. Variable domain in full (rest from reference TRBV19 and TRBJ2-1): DGGITQSPKYLFRKEGQNVTLSCEQNLNHDAMYWYRQDPGQGLRLIYYSQIVNDFQKGDIAEGYSVSREKKESFPLTVTSAQKNPTAFYLCASKTSGKAPGNEQFFGPGTRLTVL.

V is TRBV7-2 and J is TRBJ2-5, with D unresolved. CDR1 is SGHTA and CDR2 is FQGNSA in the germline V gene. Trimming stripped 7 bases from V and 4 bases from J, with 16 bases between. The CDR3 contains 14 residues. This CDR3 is CASNFPLRLETQYF. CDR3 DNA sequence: TGTGCCAGCAACTTTCCTCTAAGGTTAGAGACCCAGTACTTC.

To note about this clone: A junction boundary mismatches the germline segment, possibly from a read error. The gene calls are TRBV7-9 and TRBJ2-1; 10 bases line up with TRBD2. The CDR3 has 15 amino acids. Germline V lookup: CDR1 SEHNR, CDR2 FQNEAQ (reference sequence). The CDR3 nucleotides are TGTGCCAGCAGCCTAGCGGGAGCGTGGGACAATGAGCAGTTCTTC. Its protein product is CASSLAGAWDNEQFF.

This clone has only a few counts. CDR3: CASRTYTEAFF. CDR3 coding DNA: TGTGCCAGTAGAACATACACTGAAGCTTTCTTT. The V call is TRBV19, the J call TRBJ1-1; D call uncertain. Germline CDR1 LNHDA, CDR2 SQIVND (reference sequence). The CDR3 totals 11 residues. The V end lost 6 bases, the J end lost 3 bases, and 5 bases lay between the germline ends.